The clone carrying this T cell receptor (beta chain) was seen ten or more times. The target antigen is unknown. This sample is drawn from a study of CD8 T cells in ankylosing spondylitis. The study's findings and limits: What appeared characteristic of ankylosing spondylitis blood was a TCR beta motif of eight highly homologous variants.

The CDR3 spans 16 residues. Germline V CDR1 and CDR2: MNHEY, SMNVEV (reference sequence). Trimming pared 5 bases from V and 6 bases from J, leaving 22 bases between. TCRdb processed the 5' RACE reads anew with MiXCR; each CDR3 protein has one entry. Of 400,000 to 450,000 distinct CDR3 sequences listed, 17% are singletons. The rearrangement uses TRBV27 and TRBJ1-2; D might be TRBD1 (6 bases). This clonotype was obtained from a male donor with ankylosing spondylitis. The material sequenced was blood, either unsorted or a sorted T cell fraction (not recorded which). Here the CDR3 DNA reads TGTGCCAGCAGTCCCTACACAGGGACCACGGCCGATGGCTACACCTTC. Translating it yields CASSPYTGTTADGYTF.